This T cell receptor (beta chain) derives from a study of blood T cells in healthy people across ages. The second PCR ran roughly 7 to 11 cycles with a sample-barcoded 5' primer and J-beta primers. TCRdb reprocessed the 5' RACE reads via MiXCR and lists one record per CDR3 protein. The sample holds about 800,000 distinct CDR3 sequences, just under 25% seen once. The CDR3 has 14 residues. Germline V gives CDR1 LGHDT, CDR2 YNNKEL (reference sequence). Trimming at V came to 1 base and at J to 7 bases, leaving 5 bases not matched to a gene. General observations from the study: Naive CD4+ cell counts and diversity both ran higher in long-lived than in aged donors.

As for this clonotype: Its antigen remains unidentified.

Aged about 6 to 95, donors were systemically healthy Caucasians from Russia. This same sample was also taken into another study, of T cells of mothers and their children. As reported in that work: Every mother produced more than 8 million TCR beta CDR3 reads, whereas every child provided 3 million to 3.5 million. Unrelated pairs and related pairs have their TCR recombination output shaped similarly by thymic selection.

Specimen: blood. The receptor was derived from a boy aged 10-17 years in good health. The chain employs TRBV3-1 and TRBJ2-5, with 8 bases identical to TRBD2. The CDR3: CASSQAGGSGTQYF. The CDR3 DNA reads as TGTGCCAGCAGCCAAGCGGGAGGGTCCGGGACCCAGTACTTC.